These 24 T cell receptor beta chains were all obtained from the same sample, sequenced in a study of shared clonotypes between healthy human individuals. The protocol was immunoSEQ multiplex PCR, while the TCRdb copy is restricted to in-frame clones and leaves out a portion. The sample has about 1 million clones, approximately 70% seen once; the top ten hold about 1.5%. Material for sequencing was memory CD4+ T cells sorted from blood. Subset: CD45RA-negative fraction. The receptors originated from a man aged 18 to 29 in good health.

The CDR3 loop is CASSLRLAGSTDTQYF. The CDR3 DNA follows: TGCGCCAGCAGCCTTCGTCTAGCGGGGAGCACAGATACGCAGTATTTT. This chain joins TRBV5-1 and TRBJ2-3, with 9 nucleotides matching TRBD2. Per germline, CDR1 SGHRS and CDR2 YFSETQ. The CDR3 runs 16 residues. Trimming removed 4 bases from V and 0 bases from J; junction bases left unmatched: 6.

The J gene is TRBJ2-1, the V gene TRBV7-2, with D perhaps TRBD1 (6 bases). V lost 4 bases, J lost 8 bases, and 12 bases lay in between. CDR1 and CDR2 (germline): SGHTA, FQGNSA. The CDR3 has 13 amino acids. The CDR3 sequence: CASSSLTGYEQFF. DNA of the CDR3: TGTGCCAGCAGCTCTTTAACAGGGTATGAGCAGTTCTTC.

The chain joins TRBV29-1 to TRBJ1-2, with a possible D match to TRBD1 (6 bases). The germline V and J ends were trimmed by 3 bases and 5 bases, with 13 bases remaining between them. The V gene's germline CDR1 is SQVTM and CDR2 ANQGSEA. The CDR3 has 13 residues. CDR3 protein: CSVDRGRPYGYTF. CDR3 coding DNA: TGCAGCGTTGACAGGGGCCGTCCTTATGGCTACACCTTC.

This sequence joins TRBV6-6 and TRBJ1-4, with D possibly TRBD1 on 6 matching bases. The CDR3 totals 14 residues. Germline loops: CDR1 MNHNY, CDR2 SVGAGI (reference sequence). The V and J ends lost 6 bases and 7 bases respectively, with 15 bases between them. Written as DNA, the CDR3 is TGTGCCAGCAGACCCGACAGGACCCCTGAAAAACTGTTTTTT. Translating gives CASRPDRTPEKLFF.

The chain combines TRBV6-1 with TRBJ2-5; perhaps TRBD1 as D (5 bases). V lost 7 bases and J lost 1, with 7 bases in between. The CDR3 loop spans 12 amino acids. Germline V lookup: CDR1 MNHNS, CDR2 SASEGT. CDR3: CASTGAQETQYF. The CDR3, as DNA: TGTGCCAGCACTGGGGCCCAAGAGACCCAGTACTTC.

The chain carries TRBV5-1 and TRBJ2-5; D is undetermined. The germline V and J ends were trimmed by 4 bases and 0 bases, with 7 bases remaining between them. Germline CDR1 is SGHRS and CDR2 is YFSETQ. The CDR3 runs 13 residues. In DNA form, the CDR3 reads TGCGCCAGCAGCCCGGACGACCAAGAGACCCAGTACTTC. Its protein is CASSPDDQETQYF. Full variable domain (remainder filled in from reference TRBV5-1 and TRBJ2-5): KAGVTQTPRYLIKTRGQQVTLSCSPISGHRSVSWYQQTPGQGLQFLFEYFSETQRNKGNFPGRFSGRQFSNSRSEMNVSTLELGDSALYLCASSPDDQETQYFGPGTRLLVL.

The rearrangement links TRBV10-3 to TRBJ1-1; maybe TRBD1 (6 bases). This CDR3 comprises 15 residues. Trimming took 2 bases from V and 1 from J, leaving 11 bases between them. CDR1 is ENHRY and CDR2 is SYGVKD in the germline V gene. The CDR3: CAISETGLKNTEAFF. In DNA, the CDR3 is TGTGCCATCAGTGAGACAGGGTTGAAGAACACTGAAGCTTTCTTT.

In its sample, this clone was seen a few times. The CDR3 protein is CASSGTGTGTQYF. CDR3 DNA sequence: TGTGCCAGCAGTGGGACAGGGACGGGGACCCAGTACTTC. The chain joins TRBV6-1 to TRBJ2-5; 8 positions agree with TRBD1. The V gene end was trimmed by 4 bases and the J gene end by 7 bases; junction bases not matched to a gene: 5. The CDR3 is 13 residues long. Germline V gene lookup returns CDR1 MNHNS and CDR2 SASEGT.

The chain joins TRBV6-1 to TRBJ2-1, with D perhaps TRBD2 (6 bases). CDR1 MNHNS and CDR2 SASEGT come from the germline V gene. V lost 6 bases, J lost 13 bases, and 13 bases lay in between. The CDR3 is made up of 11 amino acids. CDR3 nucleotides: TGTGCCAGCAGAGGACTATACCTACAGTTCTTC. Its translation: CASRGLYLQFF.

Details on this clone: Other DNA variants within this sample encode the same CDR3. This chain's CDR3 is CASSLAGGGNQPQHF. CDR3 in DNA: TGTGCCAGCAGCTTAGCAGGGGGGGGCAATCAGCCCCAGCATTTT. This chain joins TRBV11-2 and TRBJ1-5; 7 bases are a match to TRBD1. Per the germline V gene, CDR1 is SGHAT and CDR2 is FQNNGV. The CDR3 covers 15 residues. The V and J ends lost 1 base and 2 bases, in that order; junction bases with no gene match: 2.

The chain joins TRBV10-3 to TRBJ2-7; 11 bases align to TRBD2. Germline V gene lookup returns CDR1 ENHRY and CDR2 SYGVKD. Germline trimming cut 6 bases from V and 5 bases from J; bases unmatched to any gene: 6. The CDR3 contains 14 residues. The CDR3 sequence is CAISATSGRNEQYF. As DNA, the CDR3 is TGTGCCATCAGCGCCACTAGCGGGAGAAACGAGCAGTACTTC.

The chain couples TRBV30 to TRBJ2-5, with 9 bases fitting TRBD1. The CDR3 runs to 14 residues. Per germline, CDR1 GTSNPN and CDR2 SVGIG (reference sequence). Trimming removed 4 bases from V and 4 bases from J; junction bases left unmatched: 7. CDR3 DNA: TGTGCCTGGAACAGGGGGCGAGATGGAGAGACCCAGTACTTC. It translates to CAWNRGRDGETQYF.

This chain connects TRBV7-2 to TRBJ1-5; D may be TRBD1 (6 bases). Trimming cost V 4 bases and J 4 bases, with 11 bases left between them. There are 14 residues in the CDR3. Germline V lookup: CDR1 SGHTA, CDR2 FQGNSA. The DNA of the CDR3 is TGTGCCAGCAGCTCGGGACAAGTGAATCAGCCCCAGCATTTT. Translating gives CASSSGQVNQPQHF. Drawing the rest from reference TRBV7-2 and TRBJ1-5, the complete variable domain is GAGVSQSPSNKVTEKGKDVELRCDPISGHTALYWYRQSLGQGLEFLIYFQGNSAPDKSGLPSDRFSAERTGGSVSTLTIQRTQQEDSAVYLCASSSGQVNQPQHFGDGTRLSIL.

A word on this clone: This specimen includes other DNA sequences encoding the same CDR3. This rearrangement joins TRBV5-1 to TRBJ2-1, with 8 bases identical to TRBD2. The CDR3 is 14 residues long. The ends lost 4 bases at V and 2 bases at J; junction bases unmatched: 2. The germline V gene encodes CDR1 SGHRS and CDR2 YFSETQ. The CDR3 spells CASSTSGTYNEQFF. The CDR3 DNA follows: TGCGCCAGCAGCACTAGCGGAACCTACAATGAGCAGTTCTTC.

This clone has a handful of counts. In the same sample, other DNA sequences code for this CDR3. The V gene is TRBV28, the J gene TRBJ1-5; TRBD1 matches at 7 bases. The V and J ends lost 3 bases and 2 bases, in that order; junction bases with no gene match: 4. Germline CDR1 and CDR2: MDHEN and SYDVKM. This CDR3 contains 15 residues. The CDR3 protein is CASSLRDRRNQPQHF. The CDR3, as DNA: TGTGCCAGCAGTTTGCGGGACAGACGCAATCAGCCCCAGCATTTT.

This clone was recorded once. The chain joins TRBV7-9 to TRBJ2-5, with unresolved D. With 4 bases removed from V and 4 bases from J, the gap between germline ends came to 10 bases. CDR3 size: 13 residues. Germline CDR1 and CDR2: SEHNR and FQNEAQ (reference sequence). The CDR3 sequence is CASSSSGGETQYF. CDR3 coding DNA: TGTGCCAGCAGCTCTTCAGGTGGAGAGACCCAGTACTTC.

The chain recombines TRBV9 with TRBJ2-3; 10 nucleotides match TRBD1. This CDR3 has 16 amino acids. Trimming cost V 2 bases and J 2 bases; bases outside gene matches: 5. The germline gives CDR1 SGDLS, CDR2 YYNGEE. CDR3 coding DNA: TGTGCCAGCAGCGTTTCCGGGACAGGGGTCACAGATACGCAGTATTTT. Encoded protein: CASSVSGTGVTDTQYF.

This clone has just a few counts. V and J are TRBV7-8 and TRBJ1-1, with D perhaps TRBD1 (5 bases). V shed 4 bases and J shed 2 bases, with 8 bases lying between them. In germline, CDR1 is SGHVS, CDR2 FQNEAQ. The CDR3 length is 13 residues. The CDR3 region is CASSYGGNTEAFF. CDR3 bases: TGTGCCAGCAGCTACGGGGGAAACACTGAAGCTTTCTTT.

The genes are TRBV5-1 and TRBJ2-5, with 9 bases lining up with TRBD1. This CDR3 contains 15 residues. The ends lost 4 bases at V and 4 bases at J; junction bases unmatched: 8. Germline CDR1 is SGHRS and CDR2 is YFSETQ. Written as DNA, the CDR3 is TGCGCCAGCAGCCGGACAGGGGTCGGGCGAGAGACCCAGTACTTC. As protein: CASSRTGVGRETQYF. The full variable domain, its missing parts supplied by reference TRBV5-1 and TRBJ2-5, is KAGVTQTPRYLIKTRGQQVTLSCSPISGHRSVSWYQQTPGQGLQFLFEYFSETQRNKGNFPGRFSGRQFSNSRSEMNVSTLELGDSALYLCASSRTGVGRETQYFGPGTRLLVL.

The chain combines TRBV5-1 with TRBJ2-5, with D unresolved. Looked up from germline, CDR1 is SGHRS and CDR2 is YFSETQ. The CDR3 sequence is 13 residues long. V gave up 0 bases and J gave up 2 bases, with 5 bases separating them. CDR3 nucleotide sequence: TGCGCCAGCAGCTTGGCCTTACAAGAGACCCAGTACTTC. Translated: CASSLALQETQYF.

This clone was picked up a small number of times. The chain employs TRBV7-9 and TRBJ2-2, with 14 bases matching TRBD2. V lost 5 bases, J lost 7 bases, and 3 bases stayed unmatched. Germline V gives CDR1 SEHNR, CDR2 FQNEAQ (reference sequence). The CDR3 consists of 15 residues. For the CDR3, the DNA is TGTGCCAGCAGCCGGACTAGCGGGGGGAACGGGGAGCTGTTTTTT. Protein: CASSRTSGGNGELFF.

This clone was counted between two and nine times. The genes are TRBV7-8 and TRBJ1-1, with TRBD1 as a possible D gene (5 bases). CDR3 size: 13 residues. Trimming stripped 2 bases from V and 11 bases from J, with 15 bases between. Germline CDR1 reads SGHVS; CDR2 reads FQNEAQ. Written as DNA, the CDR3 is TGTGCCAGCAGCTTATGGGACCTTAGCGAGGCTTTCTTT. It yields the protein CASSLWDLSEAFF.

The V and J genes are TRBV2 and TRBJ2-7; tentative D call: TRBD1 (7 bases). The germline CDR1 and CDR2 sequences are SNHLY and FYNNEI. The V end lost 8 bases, the J end lost 6 bases, and 20 bases lay between the germline ends. This CDR3 contains 14 residues. CDR3 sequence: CASGAWRGLSEQYF. The CDR3 region has the DNA TGTGCCAGCGGGGCGTGGAGGGGGCTTAGCGAGCAGTACTTC.

CDR3 sequence reads: CASLPDRGSRSTEAFF. DNA of the CDR3: TGTGCCAGCCTCCCGGACAGGGGGAGTCGAAGCACTGAAGCTTTCTTT. The chain has TRBV28 and TRBJ1-1; TRBD1 matches 10 bases. Germline assignment: CDR1 MDHEN and CDR2 SYDVKM. V was clipped by 8 bases and J by 4 bases; unmatched bases: 13. The CDR3 extends over 16 amino acids.